The next 5 T cell receptor beta chains were all read from a single sample in a study of cytomegalovirus exposure and HLA in healthy donors. Primers included in the PCR were 60 Vbeta and 13 Jbeta primers. The protocol was immunoSEQ multiplex PCR, while the TCRdb copy is restricted to in-frame clones and leaves out a portion. The sample table sets out around 75,000 clones. The sample was PBMCs. Receptors were obtained from a man aged 50-59 years in good health and CMV-seropositive.

V is TRBV4-1 and J is TRBJ1-4; D gene unclear. Germline CDR1 and CDR2: MGHRA and YSYEKL. The germline V and J ends were trimmed by 4 bases and 0 bases, with 15 bases remaining between them. This CDR3 region has 17 residues. CDR3 residues: CASSPLGTWATNEKLFF. The CDR3 DNA is TGCGCCAGCAGCCCGCTAGGAACTTGGGCAACTAATGAAAAACTGTTTTTT.

V and J are TRBV18 and TRBJ2-2, with 11 nucleotides matching TRBD2. With V trimmed by 7 bases and J by 0 bases, 7 bases remained unmatched. Germline V CDR1 and CDR2: KGHSH, LQKENI. This CDR3 has 17 amino acids. The CDR3 DNA sequence: TGTGCCAGCTATGGGACTAGCGGCCTCGCGAACACCGGGGAGCTGTTTTTT. This translates into CASYGTSGLANTGELFF.

The rearrangement uses TRBV6-1 and TRBJ1-2, with D possibly matching TRBD1 (6 bases). Germline CDR1 is MNHNS and CDR2 is SASEGT. Trimming shortened V by 6 bases and J by 6 bases, and 11 bases separated the two germline ends. There are 12 residues in the CDR3. The CDR3 reads CASSFRTDGYTF. CDR3 in DNA: TGTGCCAGCAGCTTCCGGACAGATGGCTACACCTTC.

This chain connects TRBV11-2 to TRBJ2-7; no clear D. Trimming pared 5 bases from V and 7 bases from J, leaving 12 bases between. CDR1 and CDR2 from the germline V gene are SGHAT and FQNNGV. The CDR3 has 12 residues. The CDR3 DNA follows: TGTGCCAGCAGCCCCCCGGAACGGGAGCAGTACGTC. Encoded protein: CASSPPEREQYV.

The J gene is TRBJ2-6, the V gene TRBV28; 9 nucleotides line up with TRBD1. V gave up 5 bases and J gave up 0 bases; unmatched junction bases: 8. Germline V gives CDR1 MDHEN, CDR2 SYDVKM. This CDR3 has 18 amino acids. The CDR3 nucleotides read TGTGCCAGCAGTGGCCGACAGGGGGTAAGCTCTGGGGCCAACGTCCTGACTTTC. Amino acid sequence: CASSGRQGVSSGANVLTF.